These 23 T cell receptor beta chains were sequenced from one sample in a study of blood T cell repertoires in COVID-19. Sequenced by immunoSEQ multiplex PCR; TCRdb stores in-frame clones only, minus some. This table holds approximately 210,000 clones, roughly 85% found once. Material for sequencing was peripheral blood. The receptor source for this set is a man younger than 45 who had recovered from COVID-19.

The chain uses TRBV11-2 and TRBJ1-4; tentative D call: TRBD1 (6 bases). Per the germline V gene, CDR1 is SGHAT and CDR2 is FQNNGV. V was shortened by 6 bases and J by 7 bases, with 15 bases between the two germline ends. The CDR3 covers 14 residues. The CDR3 nucleotides are TGTGCCAGCAGTTGGACAGCTAGAACTGAAAAACTGTTTTTT. Its translation: CASSWTARTEKLFF.

The genes are TRBV10-2 and TRBJ2-7; 7 positions match TRBD1. This CDR3 comprises 14 residues. J lost 2 bases, V lost 5 bases, and 6 bases had no gene match. Germline CDR1 reads WSHSY; CDR2 reads SAAADI. CDR3: CASSRGQGPYEQYF. The CDR3 DNA sequence: TGCGCCAGCAGTAGGGGGCAGGGTCCCTACGAGCAGTACTTC.

Comment on this clone: This same CDR3 is encoded by further DNA sequences in the sample. The chain is built from TRBV19 and TRBJ1-2; D is possibly TRBD1 (6 bases). This CDR3 contains 12 residues. Germline V gene lookup returns CDR1 LNHDA and CDR2 SQIVND (reference sequence). V lost 6 bases to trimming and J lost 2 bases, with 7 bases between them. The CDR3 DNA reads TGTGCCAGTAGGACAGGCAACTATGGCTACACCTTC. Its translation: CASRTGNYGYTF.

The sample holds a few counts of this clone. V usage is TRBV4-1 and J usage is TRBJ1-2; 7 bases agree with TRBD1. The ends lost 6 bases at V and 10 bases at J; junction bases unmatched: 8. CDR1 is MGHRA, CDR2 YSYEKL, per germline. The CDR3 is 12 residues long. The CDR3 DNA reads as TGCGCCAGCAGTCTAAGGGACAGACACTACACCTTC. Its translation: CASSLRDRHYTF.

The chain uses TRBV6-5 and TRBJ1-5, with a weak D call TRBD1 (5 bases). This CDR3 contains 15 residues. V was cut by 0 bases and J by 7 bases, with 13 bases left in between. Germline V lookup: CDR1 MNHEY, CDR2 SVGAGI. The CDR3 nucleotides read TGTGCCAGCAGTTACTCAGGAGGAGGGGTGCAGCCCCAGCATTTT. It is translated as CASSYSGGGVQPQHF.

This clone was recorded a few times. This chain links TRBV5-4 with TRBJ2-7, with D uncertain. Germline lookup yields CDR1 SGHNT and CDR2 YYREEE (reference sequence). Trimming removed 3 bases at V and 6 bases at J, with 13 bases between. The CDR3 length is 13 residues. CDR3 sequence: CASSSVVESEQYF. The CDR3 DNA follows: TGTGCCAGCAGCTCCGTAGTAGAGAGCGAGCAGTACTTC.

V gene TRBV6-5 combines with J gene TRBJ1-2; the D is unclear. CDR3 length: 13 residues. Germline CDR1 MNHEY, CDR2 SVGAGI. Deletions cut 7 bases from V and 4 bases from J, with 13 bases between. CDR3 bases: TGTGCCAGCAACCCAGGCCCACCCTATGGCTACACCTTC. Translating it yields CASNPGPPYGYTF.

The sample holds a few counts of this clone. The chain couples TRBV5-1 to TRBJ1-1; TRBD1 matches 8 bases. Germline loops: CDR1 SGHRS, CDR2 YFSETQ. CDR3 length equals 14 residues. Trimming at V came to 4 bases and at J to 2 bases, leaving 4 bases not matched to a gene. CDR3 in amino acids: CASSPQGANTEAFF. In nucleotides, the CDR3 is TGCGCCAGCAGCCCTCAGGGGGCTAACACTGAAGCTTTCTTT.

The genes are TRBV7-7 and TRBJ2-3; TRBD2 might be the D (5 bases). Germline loops: CDR1 SSHAT, CDR2 FNYEAQ (reference sequence). The V and J ends lost 2 bases and 0 bases respectively, with 9 bases between them. This CDR3 region has 15 residues. CDR3 coding DNA: TGTGCCAGCAGCTTAAGAGCGGTCAGCACAGATACGCAGTATTTT. Its translation: CASSLRAVSTDTQYF.

This chain links TRBV27 with TRBJ2-7, with D possibly TRBD2 on 6 matching bases. This CDR3 spans 14 amino acids. Trimming took off 5 bases at V and 3 bases at J, with 14 bases between the two ends. Looked up from germline, CDR1 is MNHEY and CDR2 is SMNVEV (reference sequence). CDR3 protein: CASSVTGLSYEQYF. The CDR3 DNA reads TGTGCCAGCAGTGTTACGGGACTCAGCTACGAGCAGTACTTC.

V is TRBV6-5 and J is TRBJ1-2; D unclear. V lost 5 bases and J lost 4, with 11 bases in between. In germline, CDR1 is MNHEY, CDR2 SVGAGI. There are 13 residues in the CDR3. For the CDR3, the DNA is TGTGCCAGCAGTATCGAGGGAACCTATGGCTACACCTTC. Translated: CASSIEGTYGYTF.

The V call is TRBV10-2, the J call TRBJ2-1, with 9 bases fitting TRBD2. This CDR3 contains 16 residues. Germline trimming cut 4 bases from V and 6 bases from J; bases unmatched to any gene: 10. The germline CDR1 and CDR2 sequences are WSHSY and SAAADI. CDR3 nucleotide sequence: TGCGCCAGCAGTGGGGGGCGGGGGGGCTCTGGCAATGAGCAGTTCTTC. Translating gives CASSGGRGGSGNEQFF.

The V gene is TRBV5-6, the J gene TRBJ2-7; D remains unclear. V shed 7 bases and J shed 0 bases, with 14 bases lying between them. From germline, CDR1 is SGHDT and CDR2 YYEEEE. The CDR3 spans 14 residues. CDR3: CASHGALSSYEQYF. The CDR3 DNA is TGTGCCAGCCACGGCGCACTAAGCTCCTACGAGCAGTACTTC.

The chain uses TRBV30 and TRBJ1-6; a weak D match, TRBD1 (5 bases). CDR1 is GTSNPN and CDR2 is SVGIG in the germline V gene (reference sequence). Trimming stripped 2 bases from V and 4 bases from J, with 6 bases between. CDR3 length: 13 residues. This CDR3 is CAWSSGYNSPLHF. The DNA of the CDR3 is TGTGCCTGGAGTTCAGGGTATAATTCACCCCTCCACTTT.

The rearrangement uses TRBV19 and TRBJ2-1, with TRBD1 as a possible D gene (6 bases). Trimming stripped 6 bases from V and 1 base from J, with 13 bases between. Germline CDR1 reads LNHDA; CDR2 reads SQIVND (reference sequence). The CDR3 loop spans 15 amino acids. The CDR3 DNA sequence: TGTGCCAGTAGGCTGACAGGTGGATCCTACAATGAGCAGTTCTTC. It yields the protein CASRLTGGSYNEQFF.

This sequence joins TRBV2 and TRBJ1-5, with D perhaps TRBD1 (5 bases). Germline CDR1 reads SNHLY; CDR2 reads FYNNEI. This CDR3 comprises 15 residues. V lost 4 bases and J lost 0, with 10 bases in between. The CDR3: CASSGQGSSNQPQHF. CDR3 nucleotides: TGTGCCAGCAGTGGGCAGGGCTCTAGCAATCAGCCCCAGCATTTT.

The chain is built from TRBV5-1 and TRBJ1-2; a weak D match, TRBD1 (5 bases). The germline CDR1 and CDR2 sequences are SGHRS and YFSETQ. The germline V and J ends were trimmed by 0 bases and 1 base, with 10 bases remaining between them. The CDR3 covers 15 residues. The CDR3 DNA sequence: TGCGCCAGCAGCTTGGGGGTGACAGTTAACTATGGCTACACCTTC. Its translation is CASSLGVTVNYGYTF.

V is TRBV19 and J is TRBJ2-1; 7 bases map to TRBD1. Losses at the gene ends were 10 bases for V and 0 bases for J; bases not matched to a gene: 3. Germline CDR1 LNHDA, CDR2 SQIVND (reference sequence). This CDR3 is built from 13 residues. The CDR3 nucleotides read TGTGCCACAAGGGGGCCCTCCTACAATGAGCAGTTCTTC. Translating gives CATRGPSYNEQFF. The variable domain in full, with the rest retrieved from reference TRBV19 and TRBJ2-1, is DGGITQSPKYLFRKEGQNVTLSCEQNLNHDAMYWYRQDPGQGLRLIYYSQIVNDFQKGDIAEGYSVSREKKESFPLTVTSAQKNPTAFYLCATRGPSYNEQFFGPGTRLTVL.

The chain recombines TRBV6-6 with TRBJ2-7; TRBD2 matches 7 bases. V lost 7 bases, J lost 0 bases, and 9 bases stayed unmatched. From germline, CDR1 is MNHNY and CDR2 SVGAGI (reference sequence). This CDR3 is built from 15 residues. CDR3 coding DNA: TGTGCCAGCACCCGGGGGGTCTCCCGCTCCTACGAGCAGTACTTC. It specifies CASTRGVSRSYEQYF.

V usage is TRBV7-9 and J usage is TRBJ1-2, with D maybe TRBD1 (5 bases). Germline values: CDR1 SEHNR, CDR2 FQNEAQ (reference sequence). The CDR3 extends over 14 amino acids. Trimming pared 5 bases from V and 4 bases from J, leaving 14 bases between. The CDR3: CASSPFTGRYGYTF. The CDR3 bases are TGTGCCAGCAGCCCTTTTACAGGCCGCTATGGCTACACCTTC.

The V and J genes are TRBV21-1 and TRBJ2-3; the DNA was not compared with TRBD1, the D call given in the table. TRBV21-1 has pseudogene status. CDR3 length equals 16 residues. CDR3 residues: CASTSRDRVFTDTQYF. CDR3 coding DNA: TGTGCCAGCACCAGTCGGGACAGGGTCTTCACAGATACGCAGTATTTT.

The rearrangement links TRBV6-4 to TRBJ1-4; D gene ambiguous. Germline CDR1 and CDR2: MRHNA and SNTAGT. Between the trimmed V and J ends, which lost 0 bases and 7 bases, there was a span of 12 bases. This CDR3 has 15 residues. The CDR3: CASSDSVHPGEKLFF. The CDR3 DNA sequence: TGTGCCAGCAGTGACTCGGTTCATCCGGGTGAAAAACTGTTTTTT.

Written as DNA, the CDR3 is TGCGCCAGCAGTGTCGGGGGGGAAGAGACCCAGTACTTC. The encoded protein is CASSVGGEETQYF. J is TRBJ2-5 and V is TRBV10-1, with 8 positions matching TRBD2. The CDR3 is 13 amino acids. Per germline, CDR1 WNHNN and CDR2 SYGVQD (reference sequence). The ends lost 4 bases at V and 3 bases at J; junction bases unmatched: 1.